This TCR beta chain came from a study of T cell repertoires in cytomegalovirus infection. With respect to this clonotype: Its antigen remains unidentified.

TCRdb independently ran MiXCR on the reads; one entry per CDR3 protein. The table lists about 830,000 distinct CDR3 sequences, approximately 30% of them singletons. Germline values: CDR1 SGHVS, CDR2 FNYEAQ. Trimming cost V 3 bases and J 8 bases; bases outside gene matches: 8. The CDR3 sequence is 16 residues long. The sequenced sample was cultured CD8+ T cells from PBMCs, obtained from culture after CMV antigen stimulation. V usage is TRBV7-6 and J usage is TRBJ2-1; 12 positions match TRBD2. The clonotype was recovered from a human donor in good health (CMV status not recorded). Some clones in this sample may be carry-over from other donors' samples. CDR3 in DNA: TGTGCCAGCAGCTTTCCTAGCGGGGGGGGCTCCTATGAGCAGTTCTTC. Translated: CASSFPSGGGSYEQFF. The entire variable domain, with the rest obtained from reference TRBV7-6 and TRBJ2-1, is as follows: GAGVSQSPRYKVTKRGQDVALRCDPISGHVSLYWYRQALGQGPEFLTYFNYEAQQDKSGLPNDRFSAERPEGSISTLTIQRTEQRDSAMYRCASSFPSGGGSYEQFFGPGTRLTVL.